Listed here is a single T cell receptor beta chain. What it recognizes is unknown. The sample comes from a study of STAT5B mutations in CD4+ large granular lymphocyte leukemia. General observations from the study: Patient CD4-sorted repertoires looked more clonal than healthy CD4+ repertoires, even without putative leukemic clones.

Sequencing was at survey level. The repertoire was sequenced with immunoSEQ multiplex PCR; TCRdb's copy has only in-frame clones and lacks some. The sample carries approximately 35,000 clones, more than 75% recorded once. CDR1 is SGDLS and CDR2 is YYNGEE in the germline V gene. The CDR3 loop spans 15 amino acids. V was clipped by 3 bases and J by 3 bases; unmatched bases: 8. Sequenced: CD4+ T cells from blood buffy coats. The TCR originated in a human donor in good health. The chain employs TRBV9 and TRBJ1-2; 7 bases fit TRBD1. CDR3: CASSARQGTDYGYTF. CDR3 sequence (DNA): TGTGCCAGCAGCGCCAGACAGGGCACGGACTATGGCTACACCTTC. Drawing the rest from reference TRBV9 and TRBJ1-2, the complete variable domain is DSGVTQTPKHLITATGQRVTLRCSPRSGDLSVYWYQQSLDQGLQFLIQYYNGEERAKGNILERFSAQQFPDLHSELNLSSLELGDSALYFCASSARQGTDYGYTFGSGTRLTVV.